This passage covers 9 T cell receptor beta chains from one sample sequenced in a study of CD8 T cells in Susac syndrome. RNA was extracted with the RNeasy kit, and a quantity of about 0.45 to 1 ug was reverse transcribed using random hexamers. TCRdb reprocessed the immunoSEQ multiplex PCR reads via MiXCR and lists one record per CDR3 protein. The profile shows 350,000 to 550,000 distinct CDR3 sequences, around 83% of them singletons. The sequenced sample consisted of CD8+ T cells from PBMCs. These receptors all come from a human donor with multiple sclerosis.

The chain is built from TRBV6-1 and TRBJ2-7, with 7 bases matching TRBD2. This CDR3 region has 12 residues. CDR1 is MNHNS and CDR2 is SASEGT in the germline V gene. The trim removed 6 bases at V and 4 bases at J, leaving 3 bases unmatched. The CDR3 DNA sequence: TGTGCCAGCAGGACTAGCTTGTACGAGCAGTACTTC. Protein product: CASRTSLYEQYF.

V gene TRBV30 combines with J gene TRBJ1-5; a possible D gene is TRBD1 (5 bases). The CDR3 sequence is 14 residues long. Trimming pared 2 bases from V and 5 bases from J, leaving 13 bases between. From germline, CDR1 is GTSNPN and CDR2 SVGIG (reference sequence). This CDR3 is CAWSSAGPYQPQHF. The DNA for the CDR3 is TGTGCCTGGAGTTCTGCAGGGCCCTATCAGCCCCAGCATTTT.

The V gene is TRBV6-2 or TRBV6-3, the J gene TRBJ2-7; D is possibly TRBD2 (6 bases). The CDR3 runs to 15 residues. V lost 2 bases and J 1 base, leaving 12 bases between the germline ends. Germline CDR1 and CDR2: MNHEY and SVGEGT. The CDR3 is CASSYISGFSYEQYF. The CDR3 DNA reads as TGTGCCAGCAGTTACATCAGCGGGTTTTCCTACGAGCAGTACTTC.

The V gene is TRBV30, the J gene TRBJ2-7, with 8 positions matching TRBD1. The V gene's germline CDR1 is GTSNPN and CDR2 SVGIG (reference sequence). With V trimmed by 2 bases and J by 3 bases, 3 bases remained unmatched. The CDR3 is made up of 13 amino acids. Here the CDR3 reads CAWSQGASYEQYF. The CDR3 DNA reads as TGTGCCTGGAGTCAGGGGGCTAGCTACGAGCAGTACTTC.

The chain combines TRBV27 with TRBJ1-1, with a tentative D call TRBD1 (5 bases). CDR3 length equals 14 residues. V was pared by 8 bases and J by 0 bases, with 13 bases between. In germline, CDR1 is MNHEY, CDR2 SMNVEV (reference sequence). This CDR3 is CASGPLGVNTEAFF. Written as DNA, the CDR3 is TGTGCCAGCGGGCCCCTGGGGGTGAACACTGAAGCTTTCTTT.

The chain employs TRBV19 and TRBJ1-5, with 8 nucleotides matching TRBD1. V was clipped by 8 bases and J by 0 bases; unmatched bases: 9. The CDR3 totals 16 residues. From germline, CDR1 is LNHDA and CDR2 SQIVND (reference sequence). The CDR3 here is CASSWDRTPSNQPQHF. CDR3 sequence (DNA): TGTGCCAGTTCCTGGGACAGGACGCCTAGCAATCAGCCCCAGCATTTT.

The chain links TRBV7-3 to TRBJ2-1, with 12 bases identical to TRBD2. CDR1 and CDR2 (germline): SGHTA, FQGTGA. Trimming removed 5 bases from V and 8 bases from J; junction bases left unmatched: 7. The CDR3 totals 15 residues. CDR3 residues: CASSPVGLAGDEQFF. The CDR3 DNA reads TGTGCCAGCAGCCCAGTGGGACTAGCGGGTGATGAGCAGTTCTTC.

V usage is TRBV29-1 and J usage is TRBJ2-6, with no clear D. This CDR3 is 13 amino acids long. V was shortened by 3 bases and J by 6 bases, with 9 bases between the two germline ends. Germline V CDR1 and CDR2: SQVTM, ANQGSEA. This CDR3 is CSVDRRPANVLTF. The CDR3 nucleotides read TGCAGCGTTGATCGCAGGCCGGCCAACGTCCTGACTTTC.

The genes are TRBV28 and TRBJ1-1; possibly TRBD1 for D (5 bases). The germline V gene has CDR1 MDHEN and CDR2 SYDVKM. The CDR3 is 13 residues long. V was trimmed by 6 bases and J by 7 bases, leaving 15 bases between them. CDR3 DNA sequence: TGTGCCAGCAGGCCTCCCGGGGCTAATGAAGCTTTCTTT. As protein: CASRPPGANEAFF. The variable domain in full, with the rest retrieved from reference TRBV28 and TRBJ1-1, is DVKVTQSSRYLVKRTGEKVFLECVQDMDHENMFWYRQDPGLGLRLIYFSYDVKMKEKGDIPEGYSVSREKKERFSLILESASTNQTSMYLCASRPPGANEAFFGQGTRLTVV.